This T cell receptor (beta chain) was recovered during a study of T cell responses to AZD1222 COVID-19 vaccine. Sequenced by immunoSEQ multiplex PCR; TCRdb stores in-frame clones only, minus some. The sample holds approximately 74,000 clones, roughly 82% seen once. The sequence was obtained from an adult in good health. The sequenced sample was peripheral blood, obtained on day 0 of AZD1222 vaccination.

The CDR3 nucleotides read TGTGCCAGCAGTTTATCAGGCGGCTCCCCACCCCTCCACTTT. This gives the protein CASSLSGGSPPLHF. The rearrangement uses TRBV27 and TRBJ1-6; D is unclear. Germline V CDR1 and CDR2: MNHEY, SMNVEV (reference sequence). This CDR3 is 14 amino acids long. V lost 0 bases and J 11 bases, leaving 11 bases between the germline ends.